This paragraph reports one TCR beta chain. The ends lost 2 bases at V and 8 bases at J; junction bases unmatched: 6. Per the germline V gene, CDR1 is MGHRA and CDR2 is YSYEKL. The CDR3 consists of 15 residues. The data originate from a study of technical replicates of blood from several donors. The method was immunoSEQ multiplex PCR; TCRdb's version includes in-frame clones alone and lacks a portion of them. The sample carries roughly 70,000 clones, about 97% recorded once. The chain links TRBV4-1 to TRBJ2-1; 10 bases line up with TRBD2. This TCR was sampled from a human donor in good health. The sequenced sample was T cells isolated from PBMCs. Here the CDR3 DNA reads TGCGCCAGCAGCCAACCCCTAGCGGGAGTTGATGAGCAGTTCTTC. Its translation: CASSQPLAGVDEQFF.